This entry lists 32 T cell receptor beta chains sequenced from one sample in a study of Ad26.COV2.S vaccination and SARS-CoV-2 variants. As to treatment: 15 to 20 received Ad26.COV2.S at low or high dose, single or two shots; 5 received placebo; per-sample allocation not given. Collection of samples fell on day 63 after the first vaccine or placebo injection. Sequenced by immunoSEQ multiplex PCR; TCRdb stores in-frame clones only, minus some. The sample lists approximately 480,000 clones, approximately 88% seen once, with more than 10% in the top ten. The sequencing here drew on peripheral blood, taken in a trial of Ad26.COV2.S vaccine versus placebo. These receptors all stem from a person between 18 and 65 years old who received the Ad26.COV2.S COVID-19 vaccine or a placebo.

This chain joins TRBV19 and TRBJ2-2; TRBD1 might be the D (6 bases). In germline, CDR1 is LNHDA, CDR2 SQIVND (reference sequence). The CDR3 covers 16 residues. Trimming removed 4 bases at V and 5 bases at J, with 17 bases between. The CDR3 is CASSTHRVGLTGELFF. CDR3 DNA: TGTGCCAGTAGTACACACAGGGTGGGGCTGACCGGGGAGCTGTTTTTT.

Written as DNA, the CDR3 is TGTGCCAGCTCGCGGCAGGGAGGTTTTGGCAATCAGCCCCAGCATTTT. Residues: CASSRQGGFGNQPQHF. V is TRBV27 and J is TRBJ1-5; D perhaps matches TRBD1 (5 bases). The CDR3 loop spans 16 amino acids. V was shortened by 8 bases and J by 2 bases, with 19 bases between the two germline ends. The germline CDR1 and CDR2 sequences are MNHEY and SMNVEV (reference sequence).

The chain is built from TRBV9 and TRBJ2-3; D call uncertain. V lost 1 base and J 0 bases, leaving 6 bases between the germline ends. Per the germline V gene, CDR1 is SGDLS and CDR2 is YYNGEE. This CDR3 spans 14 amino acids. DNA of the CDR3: TGTGCCAGCAGCGTAATGGGCAGCACAGATACGCAGTATTTT. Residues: CASSVMGSTDTQYF.

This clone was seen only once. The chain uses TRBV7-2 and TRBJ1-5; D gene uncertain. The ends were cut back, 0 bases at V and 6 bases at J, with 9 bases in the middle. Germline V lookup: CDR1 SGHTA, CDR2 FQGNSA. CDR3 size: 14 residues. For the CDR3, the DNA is TGTGCCAGCAGCTTAGCGCGGGCGGGTCAGCCCCAGCATTTT. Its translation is CASSLARAGQPQHF.

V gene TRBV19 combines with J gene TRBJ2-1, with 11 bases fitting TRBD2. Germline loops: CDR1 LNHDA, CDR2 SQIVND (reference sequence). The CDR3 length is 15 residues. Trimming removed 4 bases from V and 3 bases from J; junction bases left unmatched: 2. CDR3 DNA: TGTGCCAGTAGTAGACTAGCGGGAATCTACAATGAGCAGTTCTTC. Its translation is CASSRLAGIYNEQFF.

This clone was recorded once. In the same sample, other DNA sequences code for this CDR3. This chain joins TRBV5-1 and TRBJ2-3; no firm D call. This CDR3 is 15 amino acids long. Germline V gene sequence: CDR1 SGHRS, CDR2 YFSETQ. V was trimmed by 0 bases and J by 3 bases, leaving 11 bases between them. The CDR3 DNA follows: TGCGCCAGCAGCTTGGTCCAATCCTCGACAGATACGCAGTATTTT. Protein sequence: CASSLVQSSTDTQYF.

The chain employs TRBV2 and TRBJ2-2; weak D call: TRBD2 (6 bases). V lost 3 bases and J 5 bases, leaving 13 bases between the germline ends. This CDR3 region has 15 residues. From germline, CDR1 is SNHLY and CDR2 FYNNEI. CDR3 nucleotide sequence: TGTGCCAGCAGTGAGGAGGGAGTACGTACCGGGGAGCTGTTTTTT. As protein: CASSEEGVRTGELFF.

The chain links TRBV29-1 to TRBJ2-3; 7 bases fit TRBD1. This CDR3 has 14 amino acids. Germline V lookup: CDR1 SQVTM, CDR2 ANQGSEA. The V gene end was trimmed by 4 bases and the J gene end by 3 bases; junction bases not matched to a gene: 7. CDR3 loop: CSVAGGGVTDTQYF. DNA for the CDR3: TGCAGCGTTGCAGGGGGTGGTGTTACAGATACGCAGTATTTT.

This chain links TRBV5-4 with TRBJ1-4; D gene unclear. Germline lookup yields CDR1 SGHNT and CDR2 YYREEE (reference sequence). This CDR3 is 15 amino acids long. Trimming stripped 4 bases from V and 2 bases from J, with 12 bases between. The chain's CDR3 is CASSPGGKTNEKLFF. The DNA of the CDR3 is TGTGCCAGCAGCCCCGGCGGGAAGACTAATGAAAAACTGTTTTTT.

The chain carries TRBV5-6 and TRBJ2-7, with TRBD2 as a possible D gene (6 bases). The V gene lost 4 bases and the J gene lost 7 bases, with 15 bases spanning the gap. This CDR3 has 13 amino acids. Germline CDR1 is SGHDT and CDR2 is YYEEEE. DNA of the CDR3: TGTGCCAGCAGCCCTGGAGGGGTTAGGGAGCAGTACTTC. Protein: CASSPGGVREQYF.

CDR3 nucleotides: TGTGCCAGCAGCGTCGGGGGACACAGCTCTGGAAACACCATATATTTT. Its protein product is CASSVGGHSSGNTIYF. The chain joins TRBV9 to TRBJ1-3; tentative D call: TRBD1 (6 bases). Germline V lookup: CDR1 SGDLS, CDR2 YYNGEE. V was pared by 2 bases and J by 0 bases, with 12 bases between. The CDR3 sequence is 16 residues long.

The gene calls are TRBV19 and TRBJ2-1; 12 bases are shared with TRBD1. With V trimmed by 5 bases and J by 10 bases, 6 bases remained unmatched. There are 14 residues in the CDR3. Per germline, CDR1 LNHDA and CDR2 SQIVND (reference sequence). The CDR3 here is CASSLGTGGWEQFF. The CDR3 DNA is TGTGCCAGTAGTCTGGGGACAGGGGGCTGGGAGCAGTTCTTC.

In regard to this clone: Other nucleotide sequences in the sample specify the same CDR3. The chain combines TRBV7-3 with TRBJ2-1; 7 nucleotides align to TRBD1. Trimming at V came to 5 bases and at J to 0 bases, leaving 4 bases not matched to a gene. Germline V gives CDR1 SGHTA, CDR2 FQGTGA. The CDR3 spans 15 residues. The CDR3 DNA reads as TGTGCCAGCAGCCGGGCAGGGGGCTCCTACAATGAGCAGTTCTTC. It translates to CASSRAGGSYNEQFF.

This chain's CDR3 is CASSPGTSGAQYF. In nucleotides, the CDR3 is TGTGCCAGCAGCCCTGGGACGTCGGGGGCCCAGTACTTC. The chain joins TRBV7-2 to TRBJ2-5; possibly TRBD2 for D (6 bases). Germline V gives CDR1 SGHTA, CDR2 FQGNSA. V gave up 5 bases and J gave up 9 bases, with 16 bases separating them. The CDR3 is 13 residues long.

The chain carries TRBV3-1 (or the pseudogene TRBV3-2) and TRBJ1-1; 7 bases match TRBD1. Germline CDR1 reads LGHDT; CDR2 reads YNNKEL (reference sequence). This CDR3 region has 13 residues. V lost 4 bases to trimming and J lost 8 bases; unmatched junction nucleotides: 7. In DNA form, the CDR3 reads TGTGCCAGCAGCCTACAGGGGTCAATAGAAGCTTTCTTT. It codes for CASSLQGSIEAFF.

The CDR3 DNA is TGTGCCAGCAGTTTTCTAGCTGGCACAGATACGCAGTATTTT. Residues: CASSFLAGTDTQYF. This chain joins TRBV6-1 and TRBJ2-3; D possibly corresponds to TRBD2 (5 bases). Germline CDR1 MNHNS, CDR2 SASEGT. The CDR3 is made up of 14 amino acids. Trimming removed 5 bases from V and 1 base from J, with 10 bases in between.

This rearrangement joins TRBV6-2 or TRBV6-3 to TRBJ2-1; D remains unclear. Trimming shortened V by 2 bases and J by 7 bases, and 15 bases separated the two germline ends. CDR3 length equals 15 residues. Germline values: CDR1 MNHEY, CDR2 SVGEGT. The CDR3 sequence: CASSYKGTSSNEQFF. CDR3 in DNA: TGTGCCAGCAGTTACAAGGGTACCTCGTCTAATGAGCAGTTCTTC.

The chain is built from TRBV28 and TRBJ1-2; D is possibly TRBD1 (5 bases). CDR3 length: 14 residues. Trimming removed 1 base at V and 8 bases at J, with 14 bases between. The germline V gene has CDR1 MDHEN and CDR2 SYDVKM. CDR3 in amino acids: CASSLFRGMEGYTF. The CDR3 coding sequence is TGTGCCAGCAGTTTATTCCGGGGGATGGAGGGCTACACCTTC.

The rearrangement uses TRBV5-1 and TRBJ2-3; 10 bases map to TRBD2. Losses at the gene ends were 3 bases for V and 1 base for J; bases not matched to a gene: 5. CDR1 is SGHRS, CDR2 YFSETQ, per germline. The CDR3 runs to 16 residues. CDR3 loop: CASSWKGTSGTDTQYF. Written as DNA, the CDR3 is TGCGCCAGCAGCTGGAAAGGGACTAGCGGCACAGATACGCAGTATTTT.

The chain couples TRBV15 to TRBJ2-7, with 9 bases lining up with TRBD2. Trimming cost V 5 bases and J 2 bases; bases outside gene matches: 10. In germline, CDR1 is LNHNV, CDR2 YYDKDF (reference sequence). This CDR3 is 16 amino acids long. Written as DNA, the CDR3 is TGTGCCACCAGCGAGCCCAAGCGGGAGGAGGCCTACGAGCAGTACTTC. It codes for CATSEPKREEAYEQYF.

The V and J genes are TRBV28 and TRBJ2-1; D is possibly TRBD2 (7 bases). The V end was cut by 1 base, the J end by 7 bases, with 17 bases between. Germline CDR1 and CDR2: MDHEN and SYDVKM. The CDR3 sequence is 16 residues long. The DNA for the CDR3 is TGTGCCAGCAGTTTATATGGCGGGGGCTCGTGGAATGAGCAGTTCTTC. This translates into CASSLYGGGSWNEQFF.

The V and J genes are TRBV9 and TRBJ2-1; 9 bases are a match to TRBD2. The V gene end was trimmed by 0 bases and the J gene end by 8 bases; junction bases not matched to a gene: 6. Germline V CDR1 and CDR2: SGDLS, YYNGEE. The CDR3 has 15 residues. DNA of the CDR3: TGTGCCAGCAGCGTAGGCCTAGCGGGAAAGTATGAGCAGTTCTTC. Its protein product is CASSVGLAGKYEQFF.

The CDR3 DNA reads TGTGCCAGCAGCGCCGCCCCGAACACCGGGGAGCTGTTTTTT. Its protein product is CASSAAPNTGELFF. The rearrangement uses TRBV11-3 and TRBJ2-2; no definite D call. In germline, CDR1 is SGHNT, CDR2 YENEEA. Trimming took 5 bases from V and 0 from J, leaving 7 bases between them. The CDR3 is made up of 14 amino acids.

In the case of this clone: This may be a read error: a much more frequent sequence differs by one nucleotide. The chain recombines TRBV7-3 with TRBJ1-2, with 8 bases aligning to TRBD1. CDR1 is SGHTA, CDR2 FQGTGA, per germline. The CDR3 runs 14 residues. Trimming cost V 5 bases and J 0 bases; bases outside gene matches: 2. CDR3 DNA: TGTGCCAGCAGCCCACAGGGGGCTAACTATGGCTACACCTTC. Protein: CASSPQGANYGYTF.

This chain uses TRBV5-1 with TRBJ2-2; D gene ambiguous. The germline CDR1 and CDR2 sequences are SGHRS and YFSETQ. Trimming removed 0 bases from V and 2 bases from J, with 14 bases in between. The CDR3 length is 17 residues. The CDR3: CASSLARVPANTGELFF. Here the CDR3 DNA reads TGCGCCAGCAGCTTGGCCCGGGTCCCGGCCAACACCGGGGAGCTGTTTTTT.

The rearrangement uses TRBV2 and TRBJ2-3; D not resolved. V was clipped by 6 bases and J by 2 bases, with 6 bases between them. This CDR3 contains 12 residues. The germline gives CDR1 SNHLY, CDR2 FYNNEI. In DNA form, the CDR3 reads TGTGCCAGCAGAAGGGTCACAGATACGCAGTATTTT. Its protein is CASRRVTDTQYF.

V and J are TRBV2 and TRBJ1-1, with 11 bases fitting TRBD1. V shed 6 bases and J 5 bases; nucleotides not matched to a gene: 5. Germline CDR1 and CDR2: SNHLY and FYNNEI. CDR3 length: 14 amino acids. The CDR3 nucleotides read TGTGCCAGCAGCGGACAGGGGGCTGGGACTGAAGCTTTCTTT. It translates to CASSGQGAGTEAFF.

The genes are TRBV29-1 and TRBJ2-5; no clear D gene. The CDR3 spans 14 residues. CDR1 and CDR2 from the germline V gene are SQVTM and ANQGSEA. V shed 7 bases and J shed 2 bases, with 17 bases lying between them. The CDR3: CSGGGRLEQETQYF. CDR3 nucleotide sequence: TGCAGCGGAGGCGGCCGTCTTGAACAAGAGACCCAGTACTTC.

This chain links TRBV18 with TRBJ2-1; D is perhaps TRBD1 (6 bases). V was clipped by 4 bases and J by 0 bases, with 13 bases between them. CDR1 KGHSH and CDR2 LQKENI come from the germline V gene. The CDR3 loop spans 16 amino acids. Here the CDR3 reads CASSLRDKSSYNEQFF. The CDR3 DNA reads TGTGCCAGCTCACTTCGGGACAAGAGCTCCTACAATGAGCAGTTCTTC.

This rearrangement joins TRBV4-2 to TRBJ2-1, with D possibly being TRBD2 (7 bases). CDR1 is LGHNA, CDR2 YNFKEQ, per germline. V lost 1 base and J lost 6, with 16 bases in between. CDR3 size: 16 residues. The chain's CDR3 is CASSQATSVGGNEQFF. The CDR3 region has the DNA TGTGCCAGCAGCCAAGCCACTAGCGTAGGGGGCAATGAGCAGTTCTTC.

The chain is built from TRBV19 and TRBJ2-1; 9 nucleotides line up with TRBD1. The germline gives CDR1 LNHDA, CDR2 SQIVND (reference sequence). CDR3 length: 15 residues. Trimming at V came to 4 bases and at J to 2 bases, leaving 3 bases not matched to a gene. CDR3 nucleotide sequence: TGTGCCAGTAGTACCCGGGACAGGGCCTACAATGAGCAGTTCTTC. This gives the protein CASSTRDRAYNEQFF.

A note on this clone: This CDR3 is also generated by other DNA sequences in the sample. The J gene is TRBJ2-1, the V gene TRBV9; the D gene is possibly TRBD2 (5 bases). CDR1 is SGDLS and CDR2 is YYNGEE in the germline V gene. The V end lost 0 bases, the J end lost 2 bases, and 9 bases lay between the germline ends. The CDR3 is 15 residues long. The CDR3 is CASSVAGSPYNEQFF. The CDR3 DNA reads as TGTGCCAGCAGCGTAGCTGGGAGCCCCTACAATGAGCAGTTCTTC.